These 20 T cell receptor beta chains share one sample of origin, sequenced in a study of cytomegalovirus exposure and HLA in healthy donors. Primers: 60 Vbeta forward and 13 Jbeta reverse. Assay: immunoSEQ multiplex PCR; the TCRdb copy retains only in-frame clones and omits some. This table holds around 140,000 clones, about 80% found once. Source material: PBMCs. These receptor sequences come from a woman aged 60-75 years in good health and CMV-seropositive.

Only one count was recorded for this clone. The gene calls are TRBV18 and TRBJ2-7; TRBD1 aligns across 7 bases. CDR1 and CDR2 from the germline V gene are KGHSH and LQKENI. This CDR3 has 12 amino acids. Germline trimming cut 4 bases from V and 6 bases from J; bases unmatched to any gene: 3. The CDR3 DNA is TGTGCCAGCTCACTTGACAGGGTCGAGCAGTACTTC. Translation gives CASSLDRVEQYF.

The genes are TRBV27 and TRBJ2-2; D ambiguous. Deletions cut 5 bases from V and 4 bases from J, with 11 bases between. This CDR3 has 14 residues. Germline V CDR1 and CDR2: MNHEY, SMNVEV (reference sequence). The CDR3 nucleotides are TGTGCCAGCAGTCCAATTGAGAGCACCGGGGAGCTGTTTTTT. Its translation: CASSPIESTGELFF.

This chain connects TRBV6-6 to TRBJ2-1; TRBD1 matches 10 bases. The germline V gene has CDR1 MNHNY and CDR2 SVGAGI (reference sequence). The CDR3 covers 16 residues. V trimming: 11 bases; J trimming: 9 bases; junction bases outside the gene matches: 19. CDR3 residues: CAAGLSRDRGTGEQFF. CDR3 bases: TGTGCCGCCGGATTGTCCCGGGACAGGGGAACGGGTGAGCAGTTCTTC.

The V gene is TRBV19, the J gene TRBJ2-5; D unresolved. Per the germline V gene, CDR1 is LNHDA and CDR2 is SQIVND (reference sequence). V dropped 5 bases and J dropped 5 bases, with 15 bases sitting between them. There are 14 residues in the CDR3. The CDR3 region is CASSDASQWETQYF. The CDR3 DNA sequence: TGTGCCAGTAGTGATGCCTCACAGTGGGAGACCCAGTACTTC. The whole variable domain, remainder taken from reference TRBV19 and TRBJ2-5, is DGGITQSPKYLFRKEGQNVTLSCEQNLNHDAMYWYRQDPGQGLRLIYYSQIVNDFQKGDIAEGYSVSREKKESFPLTVTSAQKNPTAFYLCASSDASQWETQYFGPGTRLLVL.

CDR3 residues: CASSQPGQVEMNTEAFF. CDR3 coding DNA: TGTGCCAGCAGCCAACCTGGACAGGTTGAAATGAACACTGAAGCTTTCTTT. V usage is TRBV14 and J usage is TRBJ1-1, with TRBD1 matching over 7 bases. The CDR3 is 17 amino acids. The germline V gene encodes CDR1 SGHDN and CDR2 FVKESK. The junction had 9 bases not matched to a gene; V was cut back by 2 bases and J by 0 bases. Complete variable domain (other parts from reference TRBV14 and TRBJ1-1): EAGVTQFPSHSVIEKGQTVTLRCDPISGHDNLYWYRRVMGKEIKFLLHFVKESKQDESGMPNNRFLAERTGGTYSTLKVQPAELEDSGVYFCASSQPGQVEMNTEAFFGQGTRLTVV.

The rearrangement uses TRBV5-1 and TRBJ2-7; TRBD1 matches at 9 bases. J lost 3 bases, V lost 0 bases, and 4 bases had no gene match. Looked up from germline, CDR1 is SGHRS and CDR2 is YFSETQ. The CDR3 extends over 15 amino acids. This CDR3 is CASSLGGDRVYEQYF. CDR3 in DNA: TGCGCCAGCAGCTTGGGGGGGGACAGGGTCTACGAGCAGTACTTC.

The sample holds one count of this clone. The chain is built from TRBV6-1 and TRBJ2-5; a possible D gene is TRBD2 (6 bases). The end of the DNA is better explained by TRBJ2-7, so the J call may be wrong. The CDR3 has 15 residues. Germline V lookup: CDR1 MNHNS, CDR2 SASEGT. This CDR3 is CASTLLGGGLYEQYF. The CDR3 nucleotides are TGTGCCAGCACCCTTCTCGGTGGGGGGTTGTACGAGCAGTACTTC.

J is TRBJ2-7 and V is TRBV7-9; TRBD1 matches 8 bases. The V and J ends lost 5 bases and 4 bases, in that order; junction bases with no gene match: 10. This CDR3 has 15 residues. Germline V gene lookup returns CDR1 SEHNR and CDR2 FQNEAQ (reference sequence). CDR3 protein: CASSPWTGPSYEQYF. CDR3 coding DNA: TGTGCCAGCAGCCCTTGGACAGGGCCGTCGTACGAGCAGTACTTC.

The chain employs TRBV5-4 and TRBJ1-1; possible D gene TRBD1, 5 bases. With 3 bases removed from V and 4 bases from J, the gap between germline ends came to 10 bases. Germline V gives CDR1 SGHNT, CDR2 YYREEE (reference sequence). There are 13 residues in the CDR3. CDR3 nucleotides: TGTGCCAGCAGCTGGGGGGACCTCACTGAAGCTTTCTTT. Translation gives CASSWGDLTEAFF.

The CDR3 DNA is TGTGCCAGCAGCCGAAGTCCCGGGACAGGGGATGGCTACACCTTC. Translating it yields CASSRSPGTGDGYTF. V is TRBV7-6 and J is TRBJ1-2; 10 bases fit TRBD1. With 5 bases clipped from V and 6 bases from J, the junction kept 9 bases outside the gene matches. CDR1 is SGHVS, CDR2 FNYEAQ, per germline. The CDR3 runs 15 residues.

The chain employs TRBV10-3 and TRBJ1-2; tentatively, D is TRBD1 (5 bases). V was cut by 8 bases and J by 3 bases, with 10 bases left in between. This CDR3 is 12 amino acids long. Looked up from germline, CDR1 is ENHRY and CDR2 is SYGVKD. The CDR3 DNA follows: TGTGCCATCCTCAGGGAGGACTATGGCTACACCTTC. It encodes CAILREDYGYTF.

V usage is TRBV29-1 and J usage is TRBJ2-5, with a tentative D call TRBD1 (6 bases). Matching the DNA end better, TRBJ2-7 makes the J call doubtful. Per the germline V gene, CDR1 is SQVTM and CDR2 is ANQGSEA. The CDR3 runs to 12 residues. The CDR3 nucleotides read TGCAGCGTTGAAGAAGGGGGCTACGAGCAGTACTTC. Protein sequence: CSVEEGGYEQYF.

This sequence joins TRBV5-6 and TRBJ2-1, with TRBD2 matching over 11 bases. Germline CDR1 SGHDT, CDR2 YYEEEE. The CDR3 is 16 residues long. The trim removed 3 bases at V and 5 bases at J, leaving 7 bases unmatched. Here the CDR3 reads CASSYLAGGPNNEQFF. The CDR3 bases are TGTGCCAGCAGCTACTTAGCGGGAGGGCCTAACAATGAGCAGTTCTTC.

This sequence joins TRBV30 and TRBJ2-1; TRBD2 aligns across 8 bases. This CDR3 has 14 amino acids. V lost 8 bases to trimming and J lost 5 bases; unmatched junction nucleotides: 11. CDR1 and CDR2 (germline): GTSNPN, SVGIG (reference sequence). CDR3 region: CAGLSGISDNEQFF. In DNA form, the CDR3 reads TGTGCCGGACTTAGCGGGATATCCGACAATGAGCAGTTCTTC. The full variable domain, in which reference TRBV30 and TRBJ2-1 provide the parts outside the CDR3, is SQTIHQWPATLVQPVGSPLSLECTVEGTSNPNLYWYRQAAGRGLQLLFYSVGIGQISSEVPQNLSASRPQDRQFILSSKKLLLSDSGFYLCAGLSGISDNEQFFGPGTRLTVL.

This chain joins TRBV11-1 and TRBJ2-7; D unresolved. With 5 bases removed from V and 1 base from J, the gap between germline ends came to 12 bases. The length of the CDR3 is 14 residues. Germline assignment: CDR1 SGHAT and CDR2 FQDESV (reference sequence). The CDR3 region is CASSERRGSYEQYF. CDR3 DNA sequence: TGTGCCAGCAGCGAGAGACGAGGTTCCTACGAGCAGTACTTC.

The chain uses TRBV19 and TRBJ1-4; D not certain. This CDR3 has 15 residues. Deletions cut 6 bases from V and 8 bases from J, with 19 bases between. Germline CDR1 and CDR2: LNHDA and SQIVND (reference sequence). CDR3 protein: CASSGIVENREKLFF. DNA for the CDR3: TGTGCCAGTAGCGGAATTGTGGAGAATCGGGAAAAACTGTTTTTT.

The chain employs TRBV7-2 and TRBJ1-2; no clear D gene. The CDR3 length is 15 residues. From germline, CDR1 is SGHTA and CDR2 FQGNSA. Trimming removed 7 bases at V and 5 bases at J, with 20 bases between. CDR3 sequence (DNA): TGTGCCAGCACCTTGATGGACGGGAAAGGTTATGGCTACACCTTC. Translating it yields CASTLMDGKGYGYTF.

V gene TRBV7-2 combines with J gene TRBJ1-6, with 8 nucleotides matching TRBD1. This CDR3 spans 14 amino acids. V gave up 5 bases and J gave up 9 bases; unmatched junction bases: 6. From germline, CDR1 is SGHTA and CDR2 FQGNSA. The CDR3 DNA reads TGTGCCAGCAGCGGACAGGGATTAGGTTCACCCCTCCACTTT. Its translation is CASSGQGLGSPLHF. Drawing the rest from reference TRBV7-2 and TRBJ1-6, the complete variable domain is GAGVSQSPSNKVTEKGKDVELRCDPISGHTALYWYRQSLGQGLEFLIYFQGNSAPDKSGLPSDRFSAERTGGSVSTLTIQRTQQEDSAVYLCASSGQGLGSPLHFGNGTRLTVT.

This rearrangement joins TRBV28 to TRBJ1-2, with D hard to call. Trimming cost V 6 bases and J 13 bases, with 9 bases left between them. This CDR3 contains 9 residues. Germline V gene data show CDR1 as MDHEN and CDR2 as SYDVKM. The CDR3 DNA sequence: TGTGCCAGCAGCCCGTCCTTCACCTTC. Protein: CASSPSFTF.

The genes are TRBV9 and TRBJ2-3, with D unresolved. V gave up 7 bases and J gave up 6 bases, with 12 bases separating them. This CDR3 comprises 12 residues. Germline assignment: CDR1 SGDLS and CDR2 YYNGEE. The CDR3 sequence is CASGIAPDTQYF. The CDR3 DNA is TGTGCCAGCGGCATCGCCCCCGATACGCAGTATTTT.